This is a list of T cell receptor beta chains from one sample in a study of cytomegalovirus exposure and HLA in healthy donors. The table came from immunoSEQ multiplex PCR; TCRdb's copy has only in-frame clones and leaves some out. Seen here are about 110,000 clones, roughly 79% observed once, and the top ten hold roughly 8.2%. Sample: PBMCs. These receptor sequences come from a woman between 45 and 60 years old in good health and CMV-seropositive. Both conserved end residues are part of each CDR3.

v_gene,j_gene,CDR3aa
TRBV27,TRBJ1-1,CASSLGTGGTEAFF
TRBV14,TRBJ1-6,CASSLWSSYNSPLHF
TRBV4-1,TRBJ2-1,CASSQPAGTKNNEQFF
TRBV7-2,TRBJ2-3,CASSLVGALAGGPTDTQYF
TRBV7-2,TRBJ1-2,CAYGRRGLTNYGYTF
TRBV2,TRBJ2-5,CASKRQVMETQYF
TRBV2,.,CASSDPRDYPDEQYF
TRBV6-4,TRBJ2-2,CASSSGEPGELFF
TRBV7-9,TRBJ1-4,CASSYQTGDHATNEKLFF
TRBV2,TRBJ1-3,CASSYTVDRTPGNTIYF
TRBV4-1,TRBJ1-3,CASSQEEGRRNTIYF
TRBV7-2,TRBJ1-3,CASSFTSGSGNTIYF
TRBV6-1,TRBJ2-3,CASSDWGTKMDTQYF
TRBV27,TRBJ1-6,CASSLSVSSYNSPLHF
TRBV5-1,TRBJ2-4,CASSFAGDIQYF
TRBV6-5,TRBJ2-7,CASRRTGDAYEQYF
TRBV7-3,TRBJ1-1,CASSASQHTEAFF
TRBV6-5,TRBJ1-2,CASSSRTGGGDGYTF
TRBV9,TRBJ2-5,CASSAGLAGGFETQYF
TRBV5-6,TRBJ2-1,CASSFRDYQGNSYNEQFF
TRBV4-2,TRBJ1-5,CASSQDPLNQPQHF
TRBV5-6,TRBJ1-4,CASSSGQGRPNEKLFF
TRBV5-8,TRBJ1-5,CASSLEWGPQVIQPQHF
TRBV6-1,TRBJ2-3,CASSGGQGWDTQYF